This T cell receptor (beta chain) is from a study of cytomegalovirus exposure and HLA in healthy donors. The study ran its PCR with 60 Vbeta and 13 Jbeta primers. Only in-frame clones appear in the TCRdb table, and some are missing; sequencing was by immunoSEQ multiplex PCR. The sample contains around 150,000 clones, about four fifths of which appear only once. The V gene lost 3 bases and the J gene lost 0 bases, with 9 bases spanning the gap. This CDR3 has 16 amino acids. The germline V gene has CDR1 SGHDN and CDR2 FVKESK. The sequenced sample was PBMCs. The V gene is TRBV14, the J gene TRBJ1-6; D unclear. This TCR derives from a human donor in good health. CDR3 sequence: CASSHDSSSYNSPLHF. The CDR3, as DNA: TGTGCCAGCAGCCATGATTCGAGCTCCTATAATTCACCCCTCCACTTT.